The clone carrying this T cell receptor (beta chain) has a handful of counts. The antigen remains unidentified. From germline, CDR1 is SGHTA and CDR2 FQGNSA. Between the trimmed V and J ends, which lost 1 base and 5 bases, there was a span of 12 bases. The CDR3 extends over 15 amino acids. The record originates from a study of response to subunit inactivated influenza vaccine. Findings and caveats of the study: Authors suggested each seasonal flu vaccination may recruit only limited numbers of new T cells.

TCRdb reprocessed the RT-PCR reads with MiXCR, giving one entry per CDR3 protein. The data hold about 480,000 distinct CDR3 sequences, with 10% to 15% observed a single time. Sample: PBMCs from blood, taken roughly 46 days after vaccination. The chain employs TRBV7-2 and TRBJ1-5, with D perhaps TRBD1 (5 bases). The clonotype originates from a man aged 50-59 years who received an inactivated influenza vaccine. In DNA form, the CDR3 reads TGTGCCAGCAGCTTAGTAATCGGGGGTTATCAGCCCCAGCATTTT. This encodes CASSLVIGGYQPQHF. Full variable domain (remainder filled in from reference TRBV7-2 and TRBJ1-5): GAGVSQSPSNKVTEKGKDVELRCDPISGHTALYWYRQSLGQGLEFLIYFQGNSAPDKSGLPSDRFSAERTGGSVSTLTIQRTQQEDSAVYLCASSLVIGGYQPQHFGDGTRLSIL.